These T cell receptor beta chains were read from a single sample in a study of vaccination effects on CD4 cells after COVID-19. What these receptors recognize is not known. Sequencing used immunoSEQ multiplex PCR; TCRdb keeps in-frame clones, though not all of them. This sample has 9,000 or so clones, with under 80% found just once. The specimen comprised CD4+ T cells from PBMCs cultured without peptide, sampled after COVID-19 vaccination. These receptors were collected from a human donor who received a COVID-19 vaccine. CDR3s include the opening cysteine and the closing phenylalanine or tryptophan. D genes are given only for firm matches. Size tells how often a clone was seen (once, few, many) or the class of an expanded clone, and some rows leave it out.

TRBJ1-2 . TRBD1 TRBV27 CASRPPTGLGGYTF TGTGCCAGCAGACCACCGACAGGGTTGGGTGGCTACACCTTC
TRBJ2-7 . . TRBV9 CASSVGGGGWEQYF TGTGCCAGCAGCGTTGGGGGGGGCGGCTGGGAGCAGTACTTC
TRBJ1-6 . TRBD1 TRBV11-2 CASSLETGGWNSPLHF TGTGCCAGCAGCTTAGAAACAGGGGGGTGGAATTCACCCCTCCACTTT
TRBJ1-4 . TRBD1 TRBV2 CASKGTGVNEKLFF TGTGCCAGCAAAGGGACAGGGGTTAATGAAAAACTGTTTTTT
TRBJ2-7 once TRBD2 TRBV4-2 CASSQDAQRENYEQYF TGTGCCAGCAGCCAAGATGCCCAGCGGGAGAACTACGAGCAGTACTTC
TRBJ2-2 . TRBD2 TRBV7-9 CASSPPAGRTGTGELFF TGTGCCAGCAGCCCCCCAGCCGGGAGGACTGGCACCGGGGAGCTGTTTTTT
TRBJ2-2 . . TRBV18 CASSPSGFYTGELFF TGTGCCAGCTCTCCCTCAGGATTTTACACCGGGGAGCTGTTTTTT
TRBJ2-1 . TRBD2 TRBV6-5 CASRLGTSGSNEQFF TGTGCCAGCAGGCTCGGGACTAGCGGGAGCAATGAGCAGTTCTTC
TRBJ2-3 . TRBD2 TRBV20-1 CSASRRLAGGTDTQYF TGCAGTGCTAGTCGCCGACTAGCGGGGGGCACAGATACGCAGTATTTT
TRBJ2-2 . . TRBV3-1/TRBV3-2 CASSQGAGITNTGELFF TGTGCCAGCAGCCAGGGCGCGGGTATAACGAACACCGGGGAGCTGTTTTTT
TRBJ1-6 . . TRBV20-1 CSASETGNSPLHF TGCAGTGCTAGTGAGACCGGTAATTCACCCCTCCACTTT
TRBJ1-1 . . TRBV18 CASSPIHLGGNTEAFF TGTGCCAGCTCACCTATCCACCTAGGGGGTAACACTGAAGCTTTCTTT
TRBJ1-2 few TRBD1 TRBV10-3 CAISDWTGGYGYTF TGTGCCATCAGTGATTGGACAGGGGGCTATGGCTACACCTTC
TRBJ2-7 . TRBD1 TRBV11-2 CASSLETGGMYEQYF TGTGCCAGCAGCTTAGAGACAGGGGGTATGTACGAGCAGTACTTC
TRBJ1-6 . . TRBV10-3 CAISGQEGIRNSPLHF TGTGCCATCAGTGGACAGGAGGGGATCCGTAATTCACCCCTCCACTTT
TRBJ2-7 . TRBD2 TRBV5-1 CASSLLAGGSSYEQYF TGCGCCAGCAGCTTGCTAGCGGGAGGGAGCTCCTACGAGCAGTACTTC
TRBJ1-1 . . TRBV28 CASSSPAEKATEAFF TGTGCCAGCAGTTCCCCAGCGGAGAAGGCCACTGAAGCTTTCTTT
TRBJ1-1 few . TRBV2 CASTKGWTEAFF TGTGCCAGCACCAAGGGTTGGACTGAAGCTTTCTTT
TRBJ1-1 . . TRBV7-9 CASSPLLTGGNTEAFF TGTGCCAGCAGCCCCTTATTGACAGGTGGGAACACTGAAGCTTTCTTT
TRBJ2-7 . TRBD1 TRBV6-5 CASTRTGGNDEQYF TGTGCCAGCACACGGACAGGGGGCAACGACGAGCAGTACTTC
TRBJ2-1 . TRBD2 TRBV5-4 CASSLASGGPYNEQFF TGTGCCAGCAGCTTAGCCAGCGGGGGACCCTACAATGAGCAGTTCTTC
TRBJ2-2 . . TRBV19 CASSTAGRTITGELFF TGTGCCAGTAGTACCGCGGGACGGACTATCACCGGGGAGCTGTTTTTT
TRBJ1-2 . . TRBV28 CASSSTGMAGYTF TGTGCCAGCAGCTCGACGGGAATGGCAGGCTACACCTTC
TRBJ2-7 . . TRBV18 CASSLTKGLVGDTSYEQYF TGTGCCAGCTCACTTACGAAGGGACTTGTTGGGGACACCTCCTACGAGCAGTACTTC
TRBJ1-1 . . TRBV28 CASRPGQRNTEAFF TGTGCCAGCAGACCGGGACAAAGGAACACTGAAGCTTTCTTT
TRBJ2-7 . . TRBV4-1 CASSQEGRGYEQYF TGCGCCAGCAGCCAAGAGGGGCGCGGCTACGAGCAGTACTTC
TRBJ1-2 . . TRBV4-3 CASSQEGSQRYGYTF TGCGCCAGCAGCCAAGAGGGATCTCAGCGCTATGGCTACACCTTC
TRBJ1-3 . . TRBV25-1 CASSESGLPTIYF TGTGCCAGCAGTGAATCAGGTCTTCCCACCATATATTTT
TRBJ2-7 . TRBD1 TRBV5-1 CASSRGDRGPEQYF TGCGCCAGCAGCCGGGGTGACAGGGGTCCCGAGCAGTACTTC
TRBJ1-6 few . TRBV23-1 CASSHWFKGHNSPLHF TGCGCCAGCAGTCATTGGTTTAAAGGTCATAATTCACCCCTCCACTTT
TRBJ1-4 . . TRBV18 CASSATTTNEKLFF TGTGCCAGCTCAGCCACCACAACTAATGAAAAACTGTTTTTT
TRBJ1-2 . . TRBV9 CASSVDPGGPRINYGYTF TGTGCCAGCAGCGTAGACCCCGGGGGGCCCCGAATTAACTATGGCTACACCTTC
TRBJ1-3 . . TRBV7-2 CASSLATGPGNTIYF TGTGCCAGCAGCTTAGCGACGGGGCCAGGAAACACCATATATTTT
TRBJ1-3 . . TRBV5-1 CASSPVGGGNTIYF TGCGCCAGCAGCCCGGTGGGGGGTGGAAACACCATATATTTT
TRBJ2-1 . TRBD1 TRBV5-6 CASSSGQGVRQFF TGTGCCAGCAGCTCGGGACAGGGTGTCAGACAGTTCTTC
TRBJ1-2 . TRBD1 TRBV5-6 CASSYRPGQGRSGYTF TGTGCCAGCAGCTATAGACCGGGACAGGGACGGAGTGGCTACACCTTC
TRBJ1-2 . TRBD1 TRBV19 CASSIRDSLYGYTF TGTGCCAGTAGTATTAGGGACAGTCTGTATGGCTACACCTTC
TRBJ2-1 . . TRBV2 CASSGTRFSYNEQFF TGTGCCAGCAGCGGGACGAGATTCTCCTACAATGAGCAGTTCTTC